One and the same sample provided the 2 T cell receptor beta chains below, sequenced in a study of human T cells and chemical hapten exposure. TCRdb called the RACE reads again in MiXCR, with one record for every CDR3 protein. The sample lists around 34,000 distinct CDR3 sequences, about 6.3% seen once, with around 8.4% in the top ten. As for time point: patch test 1, 2 weeks after DPC sensitization. The treatment here: therapeutic diphenylcyclopropenone sensitization with weekly scalp DPC. Extraction yielded total RNA from whole blood (unfractionated). The sequenced sample was whole blood, obtained in connection with sensitization to the hapten diphenylcyclopropenone (DPC). The receptors were sampled from a young woman with alopecia areata. Some clones in this sample may be carry-over from other donors' samples.

This clonotype came up a few times. This chain uses TRBV20-1 with TRBJ2-4, with a weak D call TRBD1 (5 bases). The V end was cut by 2 bases, the J end by 2 bases, with 13 bases between. The germline CDR1 and CDR2 sequences are DFQATT and SNEGSKA (reference sequence). This CDR3 has 15 amino acids. The CDR3 loop is CSARTFTGSKNIQYF. Written as DNA, the CDR3 is TGCAGTGCTAGAACCTTTACAGGATCCAAAAACATTCAGTACTTC.

This clonotype was seen ten or more times. The chain links TRBV24-1 to TRBJ2-3; D may be TRBD2 (5 bases). The CDR3 spans 12 residues. Germline V gene lookup returns CDR1 KGHDR and CDR2 SFDVKD. Trimming pared 8 bases from V and 5 bases from J, leaving 10 bases between. CDR3 region: CATNGGLDTQYF. In DNA form, the CDR3 reads TGTGCCACCAACGGAGGACTAGATACGCAGTATTTT.